A single sample gave rise to the 2 T cell receptor beta chains below, sequenced in a study of blood T cell repertoires in COVID-19. Assay used: immunoSEQ multiplex PCR; TCRdb lists only in-frame clones, some missing. The sample holds about 42,000 clones, 70% to 90% seen once. Input material: peripheral blood. Receptors were obtained from a human donor in a cohort sampled during active COVID-19.

The chain couples TRBV2 to TRBJ1-6, with TRBD1 identical over 8 bases. Per germline, CDR1 SNHLY and CDR2 FYNNEI. Trimming cost V 5 bases and J 6 bases; bases outside gene matches: 6. The CDR3 spans 15 residues. The CDR3 coding sequence is TGTGCCAGCAGTTCAGGGGGCATAGTTAATTCACCCCTCCACTTT. Its protein is CASSSGGIVNSPLHF.

The rearrangement links TRBV7-8 to TRBJ1-1; no clear D. Trimming removed 2 bases from V and 4 bases from J, with 14 bases in between. CDR1 SGHVS and CDR2 FQNEAQ come from the germline V gene. The length of the CDR3 is 15 residues. The CDR3 region is CASSLPMGGGTEAFF. The CDR3 DNA sequence: TGTGCCAGCAGCTTACCGATGGGAGGCGGCACTGAAGCTTTCTTT.